Listed here are 5 T cell receptor beta chains from one sample, sequenced in a study of T cell responses to AZD1222 COVID-19 vaccine. Libraries were prepared by immunoSEQ multiplex PCR; TCRdb keeps only in-frame clonotypes and omits some of them. This table has approximately 100,000 clones, 75% to 95% appearing once. Specimen: peripheral blood, collected 28 days after the second AZD1222 dose. The receptor source for this set is an adult who received the AZD1222 COVID-19 vaccine.

V and J are TRBV30 and TRBJ1-5, with D unclear. CDR3 size: 12 residues. Germline lookup yields CDR1 GTSNPN and CDR2 SVGIG (reference sequence). V was cut by 7 bases and J by 3 bases, with 10 bases left in between. For the CDR3, the DNA is TGTGCCTTCGGCCTTTACAATCAGCCCCAGCATTTT. It specifies CAFGLYNQPQHF.

The rearrangement joins TRBV19 to TRBJ1-4; 9 bases map to TRBD1. V shed 7 bases, J shed 8 bases, and the junction held 8 bases outside the gene matches. The CDR3 length is 14 residues. Looked up from germline, CDR1 is LNHDA and CDR2 is SQIVND (reference sequence). The CDR3 DNA sequence: TGTGCCAGTACTACCGACAGGGGGAGCGAAAAACTGTTTTTT. Protein sequence: CASTTDRGSEKLFF.

V usage is TRBV4-1 and J usage is TRBJ1-6, with unresolved D. This CDR3 contains 13 residues. In germline, CDR1 is MGHRA, CDR2 YSYEKL. Trimming shortened V by 1 base and J by 14 bases, and 12 bases separated the two germline ends. The CDR3 protein is CASSQVPLSALHF. CDR3 DNA: TGCGCCAGCAGCCAAGTCCCACTTTCGGCCCTCCACTTT.

V is TRBV28 and J is TRBJ2-6, with D possibly being TRBD1 (5 bases). CDR1 and CDR2 from the germline V gene are MDHEN and SYDVKM. V lost 9 bases and J lost 1, with 10 bases in between. The CDR3 spans 14 residues. The CDR3: CASGAGSGANVLTF. In DNA form, the CDR3 reads TGTGCCAGTGGCGCAGGGTCTGGGGCCAACGTCCTGACTTTC.

The gene calls are TRBV27 and TRBJ1-5; maybe TRBD1 (5 bases). From germline, CDR1 is MNHEY and CDR2 SMNVEV (reference sequence). This CDR3 is 15 amino acids long. V shed 4 bases and J shed 4 bases, with 14 bases lying between them. The CDR3 sequence: CASSSLQGLNQPQHF. CDR3 in DNA: TGTGCCAGCAGTTCCCTCCAGGGTCTAAATCAGCCCCAGCATTTT.